The following is a T cell receptor (beta chain) sequence with its context. This record belongs to a study of response to subunit inactivated influenza vaccine. Each CDR3 protein gets one entry after TCRdb re-called the RT-PCR reads with MiXCR. This table holds some 600,000 distinct CDR3 sequences, approximately 15% found once. Looked up from germline, CDR1 is KGHSH and CDR2 is LQKENI. This CDR3 has 15 residues. The V end lost 1 base, the J end lost 6 bases, and 16 bases lay between the germline ends. The sequence was obtained from a man between 50 and 59 years old who received an inactivated influenza vaccine. The rearrangement joins TRBV18 to TRBJ2-7, with D unresolved. The sample consisted of PBMCs from blood, taken 14 to 15 days before vaccination. CDR3 in amino acids: CASSPQKGMMVEQYF. The CDR3 DNA sequence: TGTGCCAGCTCACCACAAAAGGGAATGATGGTCGAGCAGTACTTC.